This T cell receptor (beta chain) was captured in a study of memory CD4+ T cells and cytomegalovirus serostatus. Trimming stripped 1 base from V and 1 base from J, with 14 bases between. Germline V gives CDR1 LNHDA, CDR2 SQIVND (reference sequence). This CDR3 is built from 17 residues. Single viable CD3+CD4+CD8-CD45RO+ cells were sorted as the memory CD4+ T cells. Clones were read by immunoSEQ multiplex PCR, and TCRdb kept only the in-frame ones, dropping some. In the table there are nearly 60,000 clones, 81% of which are singletons. This TCR was recovered from an adult in good health and CMV-seronegative. This sequence joins TRBV19 and TRBJ1-5; unclear D gene. The sequencing sample was made of memory CD4+ T cells from blood. CDR3 sequence reads: CASSIVRTLGSNQPQHF. CDR3 in DNA: TGTGCCAGTAGTATAGTCAGGACTCTAGGAAGCAATCAGCCCCAGCATTTT. Using reference TRBV19 and TRBJ1-5 for the parts outside the CDR3, the full variable domain is DGGITQSPKYLFRKEGQNVTLSCEQNLNHDAMYWYRQDPGQGLRLIYYSQIVNDFQKGDIAEGYSVSREKKESFPLTVTSAQKNPTAFYLCASSIVRTLGSNQPQHFGDGTRLSIL.